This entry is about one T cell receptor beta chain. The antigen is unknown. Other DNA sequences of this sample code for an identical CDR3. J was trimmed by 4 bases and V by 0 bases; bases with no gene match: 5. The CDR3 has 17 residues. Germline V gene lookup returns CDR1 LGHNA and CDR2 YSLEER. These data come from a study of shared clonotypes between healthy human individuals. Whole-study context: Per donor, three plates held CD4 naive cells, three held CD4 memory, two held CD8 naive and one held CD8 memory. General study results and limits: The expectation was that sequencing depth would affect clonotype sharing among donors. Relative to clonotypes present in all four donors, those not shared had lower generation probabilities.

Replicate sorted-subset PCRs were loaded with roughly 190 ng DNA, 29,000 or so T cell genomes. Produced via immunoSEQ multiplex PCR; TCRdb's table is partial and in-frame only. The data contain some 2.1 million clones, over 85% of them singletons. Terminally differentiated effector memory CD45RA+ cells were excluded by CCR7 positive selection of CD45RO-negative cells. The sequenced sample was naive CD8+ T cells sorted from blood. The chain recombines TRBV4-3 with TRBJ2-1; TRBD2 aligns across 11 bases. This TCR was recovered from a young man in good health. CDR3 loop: CASSQDLGLAAYNEQFF. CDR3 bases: TGCGCCAGCAGCCAAGATCTGGGACTAGCGGCTTACAATGAGCAGTTCTTC.